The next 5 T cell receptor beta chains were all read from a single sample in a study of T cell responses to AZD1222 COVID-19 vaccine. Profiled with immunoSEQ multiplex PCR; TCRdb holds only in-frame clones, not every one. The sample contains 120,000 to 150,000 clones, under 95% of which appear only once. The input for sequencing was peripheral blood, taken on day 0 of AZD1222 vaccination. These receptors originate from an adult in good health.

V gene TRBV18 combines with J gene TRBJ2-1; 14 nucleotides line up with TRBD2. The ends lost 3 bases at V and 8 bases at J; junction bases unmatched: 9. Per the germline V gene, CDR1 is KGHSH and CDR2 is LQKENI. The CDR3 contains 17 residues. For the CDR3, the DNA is TGTGCCAGCTCACCGGGACTAGCGGGAGTAGGTGGCGATGAGCAGTTCTTC. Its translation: CASSPGLAGVGGDEQFF.

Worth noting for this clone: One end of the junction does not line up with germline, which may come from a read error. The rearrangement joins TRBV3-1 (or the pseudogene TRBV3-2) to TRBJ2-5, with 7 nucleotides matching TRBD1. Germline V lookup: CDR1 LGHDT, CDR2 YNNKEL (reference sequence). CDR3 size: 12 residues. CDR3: CASSQEGRQGDF. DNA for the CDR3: TGTGCCAGCAGCCAAGAGGGCAGGCAGGGGGACTTC.

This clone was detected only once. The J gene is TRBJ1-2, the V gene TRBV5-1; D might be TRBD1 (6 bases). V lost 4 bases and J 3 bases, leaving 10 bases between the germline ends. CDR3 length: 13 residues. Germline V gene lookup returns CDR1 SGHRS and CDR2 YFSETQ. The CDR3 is CASSTGQYYGYTF. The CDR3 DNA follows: TGCGCCAGCAGCACCGGACAGTACTATGGCTACACCTTC.

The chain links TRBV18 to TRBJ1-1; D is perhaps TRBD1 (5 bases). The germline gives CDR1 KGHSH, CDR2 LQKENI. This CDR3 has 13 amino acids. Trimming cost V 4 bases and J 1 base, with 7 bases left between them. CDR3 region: CASSRGGNTEAFF. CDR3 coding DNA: TGTGCCAGCTCACGGGGCGGGAACACTGAAGCTTTCTTT.

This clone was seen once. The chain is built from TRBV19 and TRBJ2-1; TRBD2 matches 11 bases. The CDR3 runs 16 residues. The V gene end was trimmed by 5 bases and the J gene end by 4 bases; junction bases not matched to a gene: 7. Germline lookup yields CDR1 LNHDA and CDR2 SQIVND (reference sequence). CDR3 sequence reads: CASSLIAGGRYNEQFF. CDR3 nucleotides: TGTGCCAGTAGTCTGATAGCGGGAGGGCGATACAATGAGCAGTTCTTC.